A selection of T cell receptor beta chains follows, all from one sample in a study of Tregs in tolerant kidney transplant recipients. These receptors have no identified antigens. TCRdb keeps only in-frame clones here, not all; method: immunoSEQ multiplex PCR. The profile shows around 30,000 clones, about 79% of them singletons. The source material was Tregs from blood cultured with allogeneic cells. These TCRs come from a human donor in good health. Both conserved end residues are part of each CDR3.

j_gene: TRBJ2-3; v_gene: TRBV10-3; len: 13; CDR3aa: CAIRPDSTDTQYF
j_gene: TRBJ2-2; v_gene: TRBV4-1; len: 18; CDR3aa: CASSQSSTGTSGSGELFF
j_gene: TRBJ1-5; v_gene: TRBV21-1; len: 17; CDR3aa: CASSKDRRVGSNQPQHF
j_gene: TRBJ2-1; v_gene: TRBV6-6; len: 14; CDR3aa: CASRRQSPYNEQFF
j_gene: TRBJ2-5; v_gene: TRBV27; len: 14; CDR3aa: CASSPGTGGETQYF
j_gene: TRBJ2-5; v_gene: TRBV9; len: 14; CDR3aa: CASSPPGSWETQYF
j_gene: TRBJ1-1; v_gene: TRBV19; len: 14; CDR3aa: CASIPTAGDTEAFF
j_gene: TRBJ2-3; v_gene: TRBV7-3; len: 16; CDR3aa: CASSSGLAGNTDTQYF
j_gene: TRBJ2-2; v_gene: TRBV9; len: 15; CDR3aa: CASSTGHRNTGELFF
j_gene: TRBJ2-3; v_gene: TRBV6-4; len: 15; CDR3aa: CASSDSSGGADTQYF
j_gene: TRBJ1-1; v_gene: TRBV7-6; len: 12; CDR3aa: CASSQRNTEAFF
j_gene: TRBJ2-1; v_gene: TRBV7-9; len: 15; CDR3aa: CASSRRTTEVGEQFF
j_gene: TRBJ2-1; v_gene: TRBV2; len: 15; CDR3aa: CASSEAGGPYNEQFF
j_gene: TRBJ2-5; v_gene: TRBV5-1; len: 12; CDR3aa: CASSLGQETQYF
j_gene: TRBJ2-7; v_gene: TRBV11-2; len: 15; CDR3aa: CASSSTSGNSYEQYF
j_gene: TRBJ1-1; v_gene: TRBV25-1; len: 15; CDR3aa: CASSELGQGATEAFF
j_gene: TRBJ2-7; v_gene: TRBV5-1; len: 14; CDR3aa: CASSLDATGVEQYF
j_gene: TRBJ2-2; v_gene: TRBV14; len: 20; CDR3aa: CASSPLRWREGWINTGELFF
j_gene: TRBJ2-3; v_gene: TRBV27; len: 14; CDR3aa: CASSLIAATDTQYF
j_gene: TRBJ2-1; v_gene: TRBV18; len: 19; CDR3aa: CASSNLQGLQGASYNEQFF
j_gene: TRBJ2-2; v_gene: TRBV11-2; len: 16; CDR3aa: CASKGPGQGSTGELFF
j_gene: TRBJ2-2; v_gene: TRBV5-1; len: 14; CDR3aa: CASSLAIVSGELFF
j_gene: TRBJ2-5; v_gene: TRBV5-1; len: 15; CDR3aa: CASSLAPDREETQYF
j_gene: TRBJ2-2; v_gene: TRBV5-1; len: 15; CDR3aa: CASSLETANTGELFF
j_gene: TRBJ2-5; v_gene: TRBV29-1; len: 11; CDR3aa: CSAVGRETQYF
j_gene: TRBJ1-1; v_gene: TRBV15; len: 13; CDR3aa: CATSRDRGRKAFF
j_gene: TRBJ1-5; v_gene: TRBV27; len: 13; CDR3aa: CASSLSPWGPQHF
j_gene: TRBJ1-1; v_gene: TRBV28; len: 15; CDR3aa: CASSLFGVMNTEAFF
j_gene: TRBJ2-7; v_gene: TRBV6-5; len: 14; CDR3aa: CASRRAGGGYEQYF
j_gene: TRBJ2-5; v_gene: TRBV11-2; len: 17; CDR3aa: CASSLGGTGPRGETQYF
j_gene: TRBJ2-3; v_gene: TRBV15; len: 16; CDR3aa: CATSRAGTSGTDTQYF